This TCR beta chain is drawn from a study of cytomegalovirus exposure and HLA in healthy donors. Germline V gene lookup returns CDR1 MNHEY and CDR2 SVGAGI. This CDR3 has 14 residues. V was cut by 5 bases and J by 0 bases, with 8 bases left in between. A multiplex PCR was run with 60 Vbeta primers and 13 Jbeta primers. Profiled with immunoSEQ multiplex PCR; TCRdb holds only in-frame clones, not every one. The data show about 92,000 clones, 80% seen once. The sequenced sample consisted of PBMCs. This chain links TRBV6-5 with TRBJ1-3; D is unresolved. The sequence came from a man between 18 and 35 years old in good health and CMV-seronegative. The CDR3 region is CASSRAFSGNTIYF. In DNA, the CDR3 is TGTGCCAGCAGTCGCGCCTTCTCTGGAAACACCATATATTTT.